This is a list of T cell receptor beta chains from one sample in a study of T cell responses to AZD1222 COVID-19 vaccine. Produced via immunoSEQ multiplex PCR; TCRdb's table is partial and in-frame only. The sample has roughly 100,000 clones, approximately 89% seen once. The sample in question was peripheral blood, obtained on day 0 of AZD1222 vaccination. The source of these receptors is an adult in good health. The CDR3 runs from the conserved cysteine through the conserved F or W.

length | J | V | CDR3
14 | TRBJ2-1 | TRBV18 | CASSQKGSYNEQFF
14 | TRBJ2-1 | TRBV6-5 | CASTRDRGYNEQFF
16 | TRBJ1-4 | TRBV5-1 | CASSRQGIATNEKLFF
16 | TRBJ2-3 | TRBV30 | CAWSVYRITSGDTQYF
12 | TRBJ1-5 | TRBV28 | CASSLPNQPQHF
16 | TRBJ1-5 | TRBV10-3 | CAISGSGLGGNQPQHF
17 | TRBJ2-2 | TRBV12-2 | CASRLPLTEANTGELFF
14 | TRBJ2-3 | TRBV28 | CASRSGGGTDTQYF
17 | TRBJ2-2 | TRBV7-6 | CASSYQSGLTNTGELFF
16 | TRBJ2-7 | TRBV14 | CASSPPQLAGAREQYF
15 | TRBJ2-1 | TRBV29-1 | CSVEDQGRSYNEQFF
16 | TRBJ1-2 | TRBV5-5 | CASSYARQLDNYGYTF
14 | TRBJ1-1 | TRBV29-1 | CSVDAGIVNTEAFF
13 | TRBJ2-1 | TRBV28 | CASSSGRSWEQFF
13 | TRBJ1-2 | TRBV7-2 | CASSLATSYGYTF
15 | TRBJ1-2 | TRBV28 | CASSPLGQGRDGYTF
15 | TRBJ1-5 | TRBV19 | CASSIKQGDFQPQHF
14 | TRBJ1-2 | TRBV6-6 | CASSPGTDLSGYTF
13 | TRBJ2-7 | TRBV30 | CAWGRQGNYEQYF
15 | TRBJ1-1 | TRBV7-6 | CASSLATGVNTEAFF
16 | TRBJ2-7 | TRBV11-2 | CASSLRVDTTPYEQYF
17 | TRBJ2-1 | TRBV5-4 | CASSSQTSGARRNEQFF
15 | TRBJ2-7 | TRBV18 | CASSPSSGTAYEQYF
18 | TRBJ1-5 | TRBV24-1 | CATSDLPAWTGGNQPQHF
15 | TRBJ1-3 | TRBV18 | CASSPGGGSGNTIYF
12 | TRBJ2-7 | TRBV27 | CASRARGYEQYF
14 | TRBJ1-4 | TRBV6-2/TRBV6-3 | CASSRWGQNEKLFF
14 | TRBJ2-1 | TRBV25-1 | CASSRHLTGAEQFF
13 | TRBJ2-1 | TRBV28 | CASMKGPYNEQFF
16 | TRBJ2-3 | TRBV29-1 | CSASPGTSMSTDTQYF
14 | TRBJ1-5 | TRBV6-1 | CASRAGTVNQPQHF
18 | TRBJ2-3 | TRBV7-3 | CASSLSAGGGGSTDTQYF
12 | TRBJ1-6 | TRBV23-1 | CASSQSNSPLHF
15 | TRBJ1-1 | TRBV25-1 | CASSELGGQDTEAFF
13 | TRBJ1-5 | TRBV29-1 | CSVASGGRQPQHF
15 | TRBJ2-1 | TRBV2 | CASTGRTHGGNEQFF
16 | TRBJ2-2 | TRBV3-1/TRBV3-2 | CASSQVKSRDTGELFF
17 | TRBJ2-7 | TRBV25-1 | CASRTGTSGSSSYEQYF
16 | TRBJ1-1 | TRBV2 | CASSFPPRGQNTEAFF
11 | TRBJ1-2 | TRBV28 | CASSLGHGYTF
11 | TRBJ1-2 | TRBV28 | CASTADYGYTF
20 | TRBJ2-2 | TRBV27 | CASSGSLVGGLAGVRGELFF
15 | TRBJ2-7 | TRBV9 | CASSVEETPFYEQYF
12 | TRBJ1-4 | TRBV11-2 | CASSPYWEKLFF
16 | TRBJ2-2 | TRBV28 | CASSFTRVWNTGELFF
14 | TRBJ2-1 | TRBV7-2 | CASSPLANSPGQFF
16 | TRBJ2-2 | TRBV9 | CASSVVAGGGTGELFF
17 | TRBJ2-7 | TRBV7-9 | CASSPTYTGASYYEQYF